This entry describes one T cell receptor (beta chain). This record comes from a study of cytomegalovirus exposure and HLA in healthy donors. Germline-derived CDR1 and CDR2 are LNHDA and SQIVND (reference sequence). V was cut by 7 bases and J by 2 bases, with 17 bases left in between. The CDR3 is 15 residues long. Use of 60 Vbeta and 13 Jbeta primers characterized the PCR. Sequencing used immunoSEQ multiplex PCR; TCRdb keeps in-frame clones, though not all of them. The sample has about 200,000 clones, around four fifths seen once; the top ten hold roughly 1.7%. The chain recombines TRBV19 with TRBJ1-2; D might be TRBD1 (5 bases). The receptor comes from a man in his forties in good health and CMV-seropositive. The sample consisted of PBMCs. The CDR3 DNA is TGTGCCAGTAAATCGGAGGGGCCGCCAAACTATGGCTACACCTTC. It translates to CASKSEGPPNYGYTF.